What follows are 10 T cell receptor beta chains derived from one specimen sequenced in a study of cytomegalovirus exposure and HLA in healthy donors. The PCR ran on 60 Vbeta and 13 Jbeta primers. Assay: immunoSEQ multiplex PCR; the TCRdb copy retains only in-frame clones and omits some. The table records fewer than 200,000 clones, roughly 85% of them present only once. The source material was PBMCs. All receptors come from a male donor in good health and CMV-seronegative.

This clone is a singleton in its sample. This CDR3 is also generated by other DNA sequences in the sample. The rearrangement joins TRBV7-3 to TRBJ2-5, with 10 bases matching TRBD1. The ends lost 0 bases at V and 5 bases at J; junction bases unmatched: 3. The CDR3 runs 15 residues. Germline-derived CDR1 and CDR2 are SGHTA and FQGTGA. The CDR3 here is CASSLTGTGVETQYF. The CDR3 nucleotides read TGTGCCAGCAGCTTAACCGGGACAGGGGTGGAGACCCAGTACTTC.

This sequence joins TRBV28 and TRBJ2-1, with D possibly being TRBD2 (5 bases). V gave up 3 bases and J gave up 5 bases, with 23 bases separating them. Germline values: CDR1 MDHEN, CDR2 SYDVKM. The CDR3 is made up of 18 amino acids. CDR3 coding DNA: TGTGCCAGCAGTTTTAGTCTTGGAGGTCGGACGCCAGACAATGAGCAGTTCTTC. Its translation is CASSFSLGGRTPDNEQFF.

The CDR3 protein is CASSSSGVPETQYF. The CDR3 DNA reads as TGTGCCAGCAGCTCTTCAGGGGTTCCAGAGACCCAGTACTTC. The genes are TRBV7-9 and TRBJ2-5; D is possibly TRBD1 (6 bases). The CDR3 extends over 14 amino acids. CDR1 SEHNR and CDR2 FQNEAQ come from the germline V gene (reference sequence). V was cut by 4 bases and J by 4 bases, with 13 bases left in between.

The chain recombines TRBV18 with TRBJ1-1, with TRBD1 identical over 10 bases. CDR3 length equals 16 residues. Per germline, CDR1 KGHSH and CDR2 LQKENI. Germline trimming cut 4 bases from V and 1 base from J; bases unmatched to any gene: 6. CDR3 sequence: CASSRDRGVTNTEAFF. CDR3 nucleotides: TGTGCCAGCTCACGGGACAGGGGAGTCACGAACACTGAAGCTTTCTTT.

The chain has TRBV25-1 and TRBJ1-2; D call uncertain. The V end lost 1 base, the J end lost 8 bases, and 14 bases lay between the germline ends. Germline-derived CDR1 and CDR2 are MGHDK and SYGVNS. The CDR3 length is 14 residues. The chain's CDR3 is CASSESGQAGGYTF. The CDR3 DNA follows: TGTGCCAGCAGTGAATCCGGGCAGGCGGGCGGCTACACCTTC.

The chain links TRBV10-3 to TRBJ1-1; TRBD1 aligns across 8 bases. There are 14 residues in the CDR3. With 6 bases clipped from V and 2 bases from J, the junction kept 5 bases outside the gene matches. The V gene's germline CDR1 is ENHRY and CDR2 SYGVKD. CDR3 sequence: CAIRLTGGNTEAFF. The CDR3 coding sequence is TGTGCCATCAGATTAACAGGGGGTAACACTGAAGCTTTCTTT.

Written as DNA, the CDR3 is TGCGCCAGCAGCCAAGACAAGGGGTTCGAGCAGTACTTC. Protein product: CASSQDKGFEQYF. The gene calls are TRBV4-1 and TRBJ2-7; possibly TRBD1 for D (5 bases). V was shortened by 0 bases and J by 6 bases, with 9 bases between the two germline ends. From germline, CDR1 is MGHRA and CDR2 YSYEKL. CDR3 size: 13 residues.

This sequence joins TRBV29-1 and TRBJ2-6; 7 bases fit TRBD1. V was pared by 6 bases and J by 1 base, with 3 bases of the junction left unmatched. The CDR3 is 14 residues long. The germline CDR1 and CDR2 sequences are SQVTM and ANQGSEA. CDR3 sequence: CSVEQGSGANVLTF. CDR3 coding DNA: TGCAGCGTGGAACAGGGGTCTGGGGCCAACGTCCTGACTTTC.

This clone has a single count. V usage is TRBV6-6 and J usage is TRBJ1-4; D possibly corresponds to TRBD1 (6 bases). V dropped 7 bases and J dropped 8 bases, with 14 bases sitting between them. The CDR3 runs 13 residues. Germline V gene lookup returns CDR1 MNHNY and CDR2 SVGAGI (reference sequence). CDR3 in amino acids: CASTNRDTEKLFF. For the CDR3, the DNA is TGTGCCAGCACCAACCGGGACACCGAAAAACTGTTTTTT.

The chain has TRBV7-8 and TRBJ2-7, with 8 nucleotides matching TRBD1. The CDR3 totals 15 residues. CDR1 and CDR2 (germline): SGHVS, FQNEAQ. V shed 4 bases, J shed 1 base, and the junction held 6 bases outside the gene matches. The CDR3 DNA reads TGTGCCAGCAGCTCCCGGACAGGGATGTCCTACGAGCAGTACTTC. Translated: CASSSRTGMSYEQYF.